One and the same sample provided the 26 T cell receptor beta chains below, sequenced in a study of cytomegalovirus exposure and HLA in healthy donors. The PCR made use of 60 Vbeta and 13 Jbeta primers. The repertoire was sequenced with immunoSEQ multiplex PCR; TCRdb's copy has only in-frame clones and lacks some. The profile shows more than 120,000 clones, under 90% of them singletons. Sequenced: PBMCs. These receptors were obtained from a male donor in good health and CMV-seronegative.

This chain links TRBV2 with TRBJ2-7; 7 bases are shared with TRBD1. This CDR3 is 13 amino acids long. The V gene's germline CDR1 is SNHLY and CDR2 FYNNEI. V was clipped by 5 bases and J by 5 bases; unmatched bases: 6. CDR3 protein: CASSTGARNEQYF. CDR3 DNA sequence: TGTGCCAGCAGTACAGGGGCAAGAAACGAGCAGTACTTC.

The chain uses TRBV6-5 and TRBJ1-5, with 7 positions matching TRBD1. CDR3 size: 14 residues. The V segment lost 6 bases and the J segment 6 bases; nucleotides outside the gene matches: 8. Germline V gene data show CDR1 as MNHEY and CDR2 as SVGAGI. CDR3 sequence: CASRAGGASQPQHF. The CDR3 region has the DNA TGTGCCAGCAGGGCAGGGGGTGCGAGTCAGCCCCAGCATTTT.

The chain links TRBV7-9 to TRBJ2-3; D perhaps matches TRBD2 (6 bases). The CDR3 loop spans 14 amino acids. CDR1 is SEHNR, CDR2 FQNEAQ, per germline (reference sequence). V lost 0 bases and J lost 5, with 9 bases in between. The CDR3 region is CASSLAPAGDTQYF. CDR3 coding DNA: TGTGCCAGCAGCTTAGCCCCAGCGGGAGATACGCAGTATTTT.

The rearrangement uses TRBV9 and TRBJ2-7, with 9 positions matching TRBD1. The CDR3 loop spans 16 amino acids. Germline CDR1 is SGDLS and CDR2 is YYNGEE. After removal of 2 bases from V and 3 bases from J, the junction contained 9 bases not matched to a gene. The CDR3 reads CASSVGDGDRDYEQYF. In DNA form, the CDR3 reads TGTGCCAGCAGCGTGGGAGATGGGGACAGGGACTACGAGCAGTACTTC.

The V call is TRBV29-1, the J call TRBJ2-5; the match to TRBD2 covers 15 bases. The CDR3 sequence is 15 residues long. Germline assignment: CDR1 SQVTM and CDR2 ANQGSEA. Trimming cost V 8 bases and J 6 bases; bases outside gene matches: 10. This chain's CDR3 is CSPGLAGGRAKTQYF. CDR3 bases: TGCAGCCCGGGACTAGCGGGAGGCCGGGCTAAGACCCAGTACTTC.

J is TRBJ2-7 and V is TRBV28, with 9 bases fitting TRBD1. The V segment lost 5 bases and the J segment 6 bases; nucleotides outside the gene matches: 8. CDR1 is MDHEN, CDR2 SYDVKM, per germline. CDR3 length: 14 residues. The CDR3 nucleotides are TGTGCCAGCAGTGCCCCCGGGACAGGGACCGAGCAGTACTTC. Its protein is CASSAPGTGTEQYF.

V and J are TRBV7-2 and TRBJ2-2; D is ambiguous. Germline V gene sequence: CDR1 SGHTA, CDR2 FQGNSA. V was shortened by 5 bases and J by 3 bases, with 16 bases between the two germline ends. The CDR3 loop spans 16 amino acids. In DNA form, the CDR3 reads TGTGCCAGCAGCCCCGACCGGGTTTTCGACACCGGGGAGCTGTTTTTT. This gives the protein CASSPDRVFDTGELFF.

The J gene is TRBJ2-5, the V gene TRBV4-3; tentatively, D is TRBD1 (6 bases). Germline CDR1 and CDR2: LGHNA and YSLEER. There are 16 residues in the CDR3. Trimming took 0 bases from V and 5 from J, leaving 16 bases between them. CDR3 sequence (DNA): TGCGCCAGCAGCCAAGATTACCAGGGGAATCAGGAGACCCAGTACTTC. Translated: CASSQDYQGNQETQYF.

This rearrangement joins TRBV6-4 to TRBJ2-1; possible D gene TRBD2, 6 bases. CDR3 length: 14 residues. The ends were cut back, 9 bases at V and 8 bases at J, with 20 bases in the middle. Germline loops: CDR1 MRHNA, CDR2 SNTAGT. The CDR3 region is CASYTIGGLYEQFF. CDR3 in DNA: TGTGCCAGTTATACAATTGGAGGGCTGTATGAGCAGTTCTTC.

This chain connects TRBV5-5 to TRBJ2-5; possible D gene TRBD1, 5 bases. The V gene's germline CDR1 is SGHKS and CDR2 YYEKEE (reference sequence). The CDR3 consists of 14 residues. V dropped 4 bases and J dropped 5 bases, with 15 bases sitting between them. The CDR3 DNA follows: TGTGCCAGCAGCGGGAACTACAGGACGGAGACCCAGTACTTC. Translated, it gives CASSGNYRTETQYF.

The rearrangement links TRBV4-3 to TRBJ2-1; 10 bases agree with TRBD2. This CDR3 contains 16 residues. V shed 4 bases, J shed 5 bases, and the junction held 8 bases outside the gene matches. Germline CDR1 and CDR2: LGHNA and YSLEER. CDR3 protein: CASSLGLADVDNEQFF. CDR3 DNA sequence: TGCGCCAGCAGCCTAGGACTAGCGGACGTCGACAATGAGCAGTTCTTC.

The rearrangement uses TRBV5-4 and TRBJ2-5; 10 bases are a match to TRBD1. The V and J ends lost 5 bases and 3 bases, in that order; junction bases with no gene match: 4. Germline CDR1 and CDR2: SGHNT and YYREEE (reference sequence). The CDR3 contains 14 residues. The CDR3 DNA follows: TGTGCCAGCAGACCCGGGACAGGGGAAGAGACCCAGTACTTC. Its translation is CASRPGTGEETQYF.

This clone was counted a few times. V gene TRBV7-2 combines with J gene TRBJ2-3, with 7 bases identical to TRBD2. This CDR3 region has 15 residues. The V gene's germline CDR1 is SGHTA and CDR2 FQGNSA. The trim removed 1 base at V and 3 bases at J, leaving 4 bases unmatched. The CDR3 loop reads CASSLGRELTDTQYF. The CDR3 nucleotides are TGTGCCAGCAGCTTAGGGCGGGAGCTGACAGATACGCAGTATTTT.

The CDR3 protein is CASSLYAGTNEKLFF. In nucleotides, the CDR3 is TGTGCCAGCAGCTTATATGCGGGAACTAATGAAAAACTGTTTTTT. The V and J genes are TRBV5-6 and TRBJ1-4; D gene unclear. Germline CDR1 reads SGHDT; CDR2 reads YYEEEE. The CDR3 runs to 15 residues. Deletions cut 2 bases from V and 1 base from J, with 9 bases between.

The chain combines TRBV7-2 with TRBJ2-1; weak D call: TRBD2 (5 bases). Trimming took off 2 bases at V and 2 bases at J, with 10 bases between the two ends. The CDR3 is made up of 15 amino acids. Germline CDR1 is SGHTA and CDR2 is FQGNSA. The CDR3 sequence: CASSLRLNAYNEQFF. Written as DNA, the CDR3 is TGTGCCAGCAGCTTACGACTAAACGCCTACAATGAGCAGTTCTTC.

The CDR3 spells CSVLISGGNQPQHF. The CDR3 DNA follows: TGCAGCGTTCTAATTTCGGGGGGGAATCAGCCCCAGCATTTT. The chain couples TRBV29-1 to TRBJ1-5; tentative D call: TRBD1 (5 bases). Trimming took 5 bases from V and 4 from J, leaving 15 bases between them. In germline, CDR1 is SQVTM, CDR2 ANQGSEA. The CDR3 is made up of 14 amino acids.

The CDR3 loop reads CASLLGCEAFF. CDR3 sequence (DNA): TGTGCCTCATTACTCGGTTGTGAAGCTTTCTTT. The gene calls are TRBV6-5 and TRBJ1-1, with unresolved D. V was shortened by 11 bases and J by 7 bases, with 14 bases between the two germline ends. Germline V gene sequence: CDR1 MNHEY, CDR2 SVGAGI. The CDR3 contains 11 residues.

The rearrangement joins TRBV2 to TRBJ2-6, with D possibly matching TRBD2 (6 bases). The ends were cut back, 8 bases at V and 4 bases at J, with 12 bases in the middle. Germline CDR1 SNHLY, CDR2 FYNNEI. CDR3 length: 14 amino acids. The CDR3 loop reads CASVRETGANVLTF. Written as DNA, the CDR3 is TGTGCCAGCGTCCGGGAGACCGGGGCCAACGTCCTGACTTTC.

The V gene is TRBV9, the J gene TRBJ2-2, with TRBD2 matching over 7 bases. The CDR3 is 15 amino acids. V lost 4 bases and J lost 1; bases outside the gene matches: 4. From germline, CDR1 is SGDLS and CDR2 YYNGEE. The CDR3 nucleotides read TGTGCCAGCAGCATGATAGCGGGGAACACCGGGGAGCTGTTTTTT. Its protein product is CASSMIAGNTGELFF.

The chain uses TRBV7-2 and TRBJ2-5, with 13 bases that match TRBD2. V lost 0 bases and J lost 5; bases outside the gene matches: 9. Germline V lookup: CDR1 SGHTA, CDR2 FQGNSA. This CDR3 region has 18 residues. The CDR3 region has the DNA TGTGCCAGCAGCTTAGCACTAGCGGGAGGGTTTCTTGGGGAGACCCAGTACTTC. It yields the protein CASSLALAGGFLGETQYF.

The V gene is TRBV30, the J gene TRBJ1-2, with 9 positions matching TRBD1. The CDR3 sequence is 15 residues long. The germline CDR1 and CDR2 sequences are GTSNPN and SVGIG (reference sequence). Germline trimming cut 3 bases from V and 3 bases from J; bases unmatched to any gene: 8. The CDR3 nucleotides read TGTGCCTGGAGGACACCGACAGGGGGGGACTATGGCTACACCTTC. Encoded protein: CAWRTPTGGDYGYTF.

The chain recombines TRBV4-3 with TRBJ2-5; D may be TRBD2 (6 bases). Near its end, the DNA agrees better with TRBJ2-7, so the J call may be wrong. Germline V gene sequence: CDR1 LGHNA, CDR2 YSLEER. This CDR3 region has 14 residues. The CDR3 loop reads CASSPFGGAYEQYF. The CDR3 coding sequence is TGCGCCAGCAGCCCGTTCGGGGGAGCCTACGAGCAGTACTTC.

The DNA of the CDR3 is TGTGCCAGCAGTTGGACTAGCGGGAGGGCCGGGTTTTACAATGAGCAGTTCTTC. This gives the protein CASSWTSGRAGFYNEQFF. This chain joins TRBV7-2 and TRBJ2-1; 15 bases fit TRBD2. CDR1 is SGHTA and CDR2 is FQGNSA in the germline V gene. The CDR3 spans 18 residues. Germline trimming cut 6 bases from V and 4 bases from J; bases unmatched to any gene: 10.

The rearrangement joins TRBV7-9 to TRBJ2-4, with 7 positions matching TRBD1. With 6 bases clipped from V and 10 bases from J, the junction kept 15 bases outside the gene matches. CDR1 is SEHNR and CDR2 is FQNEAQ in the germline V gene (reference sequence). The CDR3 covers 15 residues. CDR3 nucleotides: TGTGCCAGCAGGCCCCCCCTGGACAGGAAGCAAATTCAGTACTTC. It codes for CASRPPLDRKQIQYF.

The chain's CDR3 is CASTTSLPGAGVPEQYF. In nucleotides, the CDR3 is TGTGCCAGCACCACCAGTTTGCCGGGGGCGGGAGTTCCCGAGCAGTACTTC. This sequence joins TRBV7-9 and TRBJ2-7, with D perhaps TRBD2 (7 bases). Germline V gene data show CDR1 as SEHNR and CDR2 as FQNEAQ (reference sequence). V gave up 7 bases and J gave up 6 bases, with 28 bases separating them. This CDR3 spans 17 amino acids.

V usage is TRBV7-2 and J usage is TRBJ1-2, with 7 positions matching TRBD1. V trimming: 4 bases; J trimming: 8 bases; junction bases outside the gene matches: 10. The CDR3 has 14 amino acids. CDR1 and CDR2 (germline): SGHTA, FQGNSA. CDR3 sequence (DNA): TGTGCCAGCAGCTACTACGAGACAGGGATGGGCTACACCTTC. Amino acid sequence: CASSYYETGMGYTF.